Listed below are T cell receptor beta chains from one sample, sequenced in a study of blood T cell repertoires in COVID-19. The data were produced by immunoSEQ multiplex PCR, yet TCRdb's version contains in-frame clones alone and is incomplete. Here the sample spans about 270,000 clones, 86% being singletons. The source material was peripheral blood. The receptors stem from a man aged 35 to 55 who had recovered from COVID-19. Both conserved end residues are part of each CDR3. Each record gives: J gene, V gene, D gene, clone size, CDR3 DNA, CDR3 protein. The D gene is left open where the match is weak. Size is omitted from some rows. Given values are once, few, many or a class for expanded clones.

>TRBJ2-1|TRBV6-4|TRBD2|-
TGTGCCAGCAGTGACTCACCTAGCGGTGAGCAGTTCTTC
CASSDSPSGEQFF
>TRBJ2-7|TRBV6-6|-|-
TGTGCCAGCAGTTTCGGGGTCTACTACGAGCAGTACTTC
CASSFGVYYEQYF
>TRBJ2-1|TRBV19|TRBD1|-
TGTGCCAGTAGAAAACCCCTGGGACAGCCTTCCTACAATGAGCAGTTCTTC
CASRKPLGQPSYNEQFF
>TRBJ2-3|TRBV9|TRBD2|-
TGTGCCAGCAGCGAACTAGCGGGAGGGAGCACAGATACGCAGTATTTT
CASSELAGGSTDTQYF
>TRBJ1-6|TRBV7-8|-|-
TGTGCCAGCAGCTTCCTCGGGGATAATTCACCCCTCCACTTT
CASSFLGDNSPLHF
>TRBJ2-3|TRBV12-5|-|once
TGTGCTAGTGGTTTGGACAGGCTTAGCACAGATACGCAGTATTTT
CASGLDRLSTDTQYF
>TRBJ2-1|TRBV10-2|-|-
TGCGCCAGCAGTGATGGGGGACTCATAAATGAGCAGTTCTTC
CASSDGGLINEQFF
>TRBJ2-5|TRBV2|-|-
TGTGCCAGCATGAGGGATGTGACCCAGTACTTC
CASMRDVTQYF
>TRBJ1-1|TRBV7-9|-|-
TGTGCCAGCAGCTCAAAGAGAACAGTTAAGAACACTGAAGCTTTCTTT
CASSSKRTVKNTEAFF
>TRBJ1-2|TRBV25-1|TRBD1|-
TGTGCCAGCAGTGACCCGGGACAGGGAACCTCTGGTGGCTACACCTTC
CASSDPGQGTSGGYTF
>TRBJ2-6|TRBV19|-|-
TGTGCCAGTAGTGTCCTCACTAGCTCTGGGGCCAACGTCCTGACTTTC
CASSVLTSSGANVLTF
>TRBJ1-1|TRBV4-1|-|few
TGCGCCAGCAGCCAAGGCCGACAGAACACTGAAGCTTTCTTT
CASSQGRQNTEAFF
>TRBJ1-4|TRBV7-9|-|-
TGTGCCAGCCGGAGAGGGGGAGCGCGGGAAAAACTGTTTTTT
CASRRGGAREKLFF
>TRBJ2-7|TRBV14|-|-
TGTGCCAGCAGCCAAGTCGCTAACTCCTACGAGCAGTACTTC
CASSQVANSYEQYF
>TRBJ1-6|TRBV14|-|-
TGTGCCAGCAGCACCCAACAGGGTCGTCATTCACCCCTCCACTTT
CASSTQQGRHSPLHF
>TRBJ1-2|TRBV7-2|TRBD1|once
TGTGCCAGCAGCTCCAAACAGGGGGCCCTCGAAAAAAACTATGGCTACACCTTC
CASSSKQGALEKNYGYTF
>TRBJ1-3|TRBV5-4|TRBD1|-
TGTGCCAGCAGCTTCAGGACAGGTGGAAACACCATATATTTT
CASSFRTGGNTIYF
>TRBJ2-3|TRBV10-3|-|-
TGTGCCATCAGGGTAGCGGCGGATACGCAGTATTTT
CAIRVAADTQYF
>TRBJ2-7|TRBV5-4|-|-
TGTGCCAGCAGCTATCACTCCGGGACAAACGAGCAGTACTTC
CASSYHSGTNEQYF
>TRBJ2-7|TRBV6-5|TRBD2|-
TGTGCCAGCAGTTACCTAGCGGGAGACTACGAGCAGTACTTC
CASSYLAGDYEQYF
>TRBJ2-7|TRBV7-7|TRBD1|-
TGTGCCAGCAGCCGCGGACAGGGCCGCGAGCAGTACTTC
CASSRGQGREQYF
>TRBJ2-3|TRBV7-2|TRBD1|once
TGTGCCAGCAGCAGAGGGGACAGTAGGTGGGCAGATACGCAGTATTTT
CASSRGDSRWADTQYF
>TRBJ2-3|TRBV14|TRBD2|-
TGTGCCAGCAGCCAAGATCTCCCTTCTAGCGGTGCAGATACGCAGTATTTT
CASSQDLPSSGADTQYF
>TRBJ2-6|TRBV29-1|-|-
TGCAGCGTTTTGGGGGCGGCTGGGGCCAACGTCCTGACTTTC
CSVLGAAGANVLTF
>TRBJ2-5|TRBV7-9|TRBD2|-
TGTGCCAGCAGCCCCGGACTAGCTTGGGCGGAGACCCAGTACTTC
CASSPGLAWAETQYF
>TRBJ2-7|TRBV6-5|TRBD2|-
TGTGCCAGCAGTCCTAGCGGCGCCCTTTACGAGCAGTACTTC
CASSPSGALYEQYF
>TRBJ1-1|TRBV2|TRBD1|once
TGTGCCAGCCGACAGGGGGTAGCTTTCTTT
CASRQGVAFF
>TRBJ2-1|TRBV7-2|TRBD2|-
TGTGCCAGCAGCTTAGGGCCTAGCGGGAGTGGCTATGAGCAGTTCTTC
CASSLGPSGSGYEQFF
>TRBJ2-3|TRBV19|TRBD2|-
TGTGCCAGTAGGCAAGCGGGGGCGCCTTTGAATACGCAGTATTTT
CASRQAGAPLNTQYF
>TRBJ2-2|TRBV2|-|few
TGTGCCAGCAGCGTATCCCTCCTTTCTAGCCCCGGGGAGCTGTTTTTT
CASSVSLLSSPGELFF
>TRBJ2-7|TRBV4-3|-|-
TGCGCCGGGGGGGGGCTCGGATACGAGCAGTACTTC
CAGGGLGYEQYF
>TRBJ2-7|TRBV10-3|TRBD2|-
TGTGCCATCAGGGATAGCGGGGGCGCTACCTACGAGCAGTACTTC
CAIRDSGGATYEQYF
>TRBJ1-6|TRBV6-8|-|once
TGTGCCAGCAGCCGGGGACACCCGAGCTCCTATAATTCACCCCTCCACTTT
CASSRGHPSSYNSPLHF
>TRBJ2-1|TRBV6-5|TRBD1|-
TGTGCCAGCAGTTCCCCGGGACAGAGTTACAATGAGCAGTTCTTC
CASSSPGQSYNEQFF
>TRBJ2-3|TRBV10-2|TRBD2|few
TGCGCCAGCAGAAAACTAGCGGGGGGTGCTAGTGGCACAGATACGCAGTATTTT
CASRKLAGGASGTDTQYF
>TRBJ1-1|TRBV6-1|TRBD1|few
TGTGCCAGCAGTGAGACTACGACAGGGGAGCGTGGTGAAGCTTTCTTT
CASSETTTGERGEAFF
>TRBJ2-3|TRBV6-5|-|-
TGTGCCAGCAGTTACTCGGGGGCAGGGAATGCCGATACGCAGTATTTT
CASSYSGAGNADTQYF
>TRBJ1-2|TRBV11-2|-|-
TGTGCCAGCAGCTTAGGCAGACAGGTCGCTAACTATGGCTACACCTTC
CASSLGRQVANYGYTF
>TRBJ2-1|TRBV28|-|-
TGTGCCAGCAGTTTATCCGACTTCGCCGTCTCCTACAATGAGCAGTTCTTC
CASSLSDFAVSYNEQFF
>TRBJ2-5|TRBV12-3/TRBV12-4|-|-
TGTGCCAGCAGTCTCCAAGAGACCCAGTACTTC
CASSLQETQYF
>TRBJ2-4|TRBV25-1|TRBD2|-
TGTGCCAGCACCGCTCCGGGAGGGCCGGAAGAAAGTCAGTACTTC
CASTAPGGPEESQYF
>TRBJ2-5|TRBV6-6|-|-
TGTGCCATCAGGGGAGGAGAGACCCAGTACTTC
CAIRGGETQYF
>TRBJ2-2|TRBV14|TRBD2|-
TGTGCCAGCAGCCCCTACCTAAGCGGGGGGGTCACCGGGGAGCTGTTTTTT
CASSPYLSGGVTGELFF
>TRBJ2-6|TRBV5-4|TRBD2|-
TGTGCCAGCAGCCGCCCGGGGGGGAATACTGGGGCCAACGTCCTGACTTTC
CASSRPGGNTGANVLTF
>TRBJ2-7|TRBV6-6|TRBD2|-
TGTGCCAGCAGGGGGACTAGCGGGGTCTACGAGCAGTACTTC
CASRGTSGVYEQYF
>TRBJ2-3|TRBV11-3|-|few
TGTGCCAGCAGCTTAGGCGGGGCGGATACGCAGTATTTT
CASSLGGADTQYF